The subject of this entry is one T cell receptor beta chain. The sample holds other DNA sequences that translate to the same CDR3. The data were taken from a study of blood T cell repertoires in COVID-19. Between the trimmed V and J ends, which lost 5 bases and 2 bases, there was a span of 9 bases. There are 13 residues in the CDR3. Germline V lookup: CDR1 MDHEN, CDR2 SYDVKM. The table came from immunoSEQ multiplex PCR; TCRdb's copy has only in-frame clones and leaves some out. The sample shows around 200,000 clones, about nine tenths of them seen only once. What was sequenced was peripheral blood. The sequence came from a man aged 65-85 years with active or convalescent COVID-19. The chain combines TRBV28 with TRBJ1-2; D not resolved. This chain's CDR3 is CASSPPGNYGYTF. In DNA, the CDR3 is TGTGCCAGCAGTCCCCCCGGGAACTATGGCTACACCTTC.